This T cell receptor (beta chain) was captured in a study of preoperative IRX-2 immunotherapy in early breast cancer. Clones were read by immunoSEQ multiplex PCR, and TCRdb kept only the in-frame ones, dropping some. Here the sample spans 35,000 to 55,000 clones, 85% to 95% being singletons. The CDR3 covers 13 residues. The V end lost 0 bases, the J end lost 3 bases, and 6 bases lay between the germline ends. CDR1 and CDR2 from the germline V gene are SGHRS and YFSETQ. Treatment meaning: preoperative locoregional IRX-2 cytokine immunotherapy. The V gene is TRBV5-1, the J gene TRBJ1-2, with D unclear. This TCR came from a human donor with breast cancer. The sample was tumor tissue, taken after IRX-2 immunotherapy. The CDR3 DNA reads TGCGCCAGCAGCTTGGAAGGAGACTATGGCTACACCTTC. Translated, it gives CASSLEGDYGYTF. The entire variable domain, with the rest obtained from reference TRBV5-1 and TRBJ1-2, is as follows: KAGVTQTPRYLIKTRGQQVTLSCSPISGHRSVSWYQQTPGQGLQFLFEYFSETQRNKGNFPGRFSGRQFSNSRSEMNVSTLELGDSALYLCASSLEGDYGYTFGSGTRLTVV.